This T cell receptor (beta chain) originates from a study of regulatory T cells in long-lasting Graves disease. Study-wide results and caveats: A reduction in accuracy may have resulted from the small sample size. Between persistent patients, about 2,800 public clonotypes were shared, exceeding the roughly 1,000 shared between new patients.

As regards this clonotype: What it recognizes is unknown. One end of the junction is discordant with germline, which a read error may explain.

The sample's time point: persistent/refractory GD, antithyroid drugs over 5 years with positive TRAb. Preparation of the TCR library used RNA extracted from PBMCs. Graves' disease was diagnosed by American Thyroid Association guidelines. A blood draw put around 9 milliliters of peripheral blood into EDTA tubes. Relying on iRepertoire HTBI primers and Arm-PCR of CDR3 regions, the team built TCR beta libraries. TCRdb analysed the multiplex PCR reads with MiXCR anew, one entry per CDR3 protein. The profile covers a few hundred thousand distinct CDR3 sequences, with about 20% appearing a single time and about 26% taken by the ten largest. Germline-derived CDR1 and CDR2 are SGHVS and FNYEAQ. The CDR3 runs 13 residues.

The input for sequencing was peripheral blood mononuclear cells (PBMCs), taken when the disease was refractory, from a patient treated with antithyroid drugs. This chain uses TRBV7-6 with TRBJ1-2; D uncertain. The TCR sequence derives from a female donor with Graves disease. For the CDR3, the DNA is TGTGCCAGCAGCTTGAGTTACGACTATAGCTACACCTTC. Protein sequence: CASSLSYDYSYTF. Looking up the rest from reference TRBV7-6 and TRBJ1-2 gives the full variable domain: GAGVSQSPRYKVTKRGQDVALRCDPISGHVSLYWYRQALGQGPEFLTYFNYEAQQDKSGLPNDRFSAERPEGSISTLTIQRTEQRDSAMYRCASSLSYDYSYTFGSGTRLTVV.